What follows are 19 T cell receptor beta chains derived from one specimen sequenced in a study of T-cell reconstitution after alpha-beta-depleted transplantation in children. The TCRbeta library incorporated unique molecular identifiers. TCRdb passed the PCR reads through MiXCR, listing each CDR3 protein once. This sample has 100,000 to 120,000 distinct CDR3 sequences, with about 9.3% found just once. The source was PBMCs from the stem cell graft donor, collected from the stem cell graft. The origin of the receptors is a human donor who donated a stem cell graft to a child with acute lymphoblastic leukemia.

Concerning this clonotype itself: Just one base apart from a much larger clone, this may be a read error. The chain is built from TRBV6-5 and TRBJ1-2; D remains unclear. Germline loops: CDR1 MNHEY, CDR2 SVGAGI. The CDR3 is made up of 14 amino acids. The germline V and J ends were trimmed by 2 bases and 8 bases, with 15 bases remaining between them. The CDR3 protein is CASSYERRVLGYTF. CDR3 nucleotides: TGTGCCAGCAGTTACGAGAGGAGGGTGCTAGGCTACACCTTC.

As to this clonotype: A single base separates this from a much larger clone, so it may be a read error. The rearrangement links TRBV20-1 to TRBJ2-5; D tentatively reads TRBD1 or TRBD2 (5 bases each). The germline gives CDR1 DFQATT, CDR2 SNEGSKA (reference sequence). CDR3 size: 15 residues. CDR3 sequence: CSSSRARGDQETQYF. In DNA form, the CDR3 reads TGCAGTTCTAGCCGGGCCCGGGGCGACCAAGAGACCCAGTACTTC.

This clonotype was seen repeatedly, ten times or more. J is TRBJ2-7 and V is TRBV12-3 or TRBV12-4; unclear D gene. V shed 1 base and J shed 3 bases, with 7 bases lying between them. CDR3 length equals 13 residues. The CDR3 sequence: CASSLGPNYEQYF. CDR3 nucleotides: TGTGCCAGCAGTTTAGGACCGAACTACGAGCAGTACTTC.

This clonotype was counted at least ten times. V is TRBV7-9 and J is TRBJ1-6, with 9 bases that match TRBD1. In germline, CDR1 is SEHNR, CDR2 FQNEAQ (reference sequence). The length of the CDR3 is 14 residues. The trim removed 6 bases at V and 11 bases at J, leaving 8 bases unmatched. CDR3 bases: TGTGCCAGCAGACAAGAAGGGACAGGGCCACCCCTCCACTTT. Its protein product is CASRQEGTGPPLHF.

This clonotype was seen ten or more times. This rearrangement joins TRBV20-1 to TRBJ1-2, with TRBD1 matching over 9 bases. The CDR3 loop spans 13 amino acids. Germline CDR1 reads DFQATT; CDR2 reads SNEGSKA (reference sequence). J lost 8 bases, V lost 6 bases, and 10 bases had no gene match. In DNA, the CDR3 is TGCAGTGCCCCGGGACAGGGTGTCCTGGGCTACACCTTC. As protein: CSAPGQGVLGYTF.

This clonotype was picked up many times. The chain combines TRBV5-1 with TRBJ2-1; D possibly matches TRBD1 or TRBD2 (7 bases each). The CDR3 sequence is 15 residues long. V lost 2 bases and J 6 bases, leaving 15 bases between the germline ends. The germline V gene has CDR1 SGHRS and CDR2 YFSETQ. CDR3 in amino acids: CASSLPGGAGNEQFF. The CDR3 DNA follows: TGCGCCAGCAGCTTACCAGGGGGGGCGGGCAATGAGCAGTTCTTC.

This clonotype was found many times. This chain joins TRBV5-5 and TRBJ1-1; 8 bases align to TRBD1. The junction had 6 bases not matched to a gene; V was cut back by 4 bases and J by 4 bases. This CDR3 comprises 14 residues. From germline, CDR1 is SGHKS and CDR2 YYEKEE (reference sequence). CDR3 residues: CASSRTGKPTEAFF. The CDR3 bases are TGTGCCAGCAGCAGGACAGGGAAACCCACTGAAGCTTTCTTT. Supplemented by reference TRBV5-5 and TRBJ1-1, the full variable domain reads DAGVTQSPTHLIKTRGQQVTLRCSPISGHKSVSWYQQVLGQGPQFIFQYYEKEERGRGNFPDRFSARQFPNYSSELNVNALLLGDSALYLCASSRTGKPTEAFFGQGTRLTVV.

In its sample, this clonotype was seen many times. The rearrangement links TRBV10-3 to TRBJ2-2; a possible D gene is TRBD2 (6 bases). V shed 3 bases and J shed 4 bases, with 12 bases lying between them. The germline V gene has CDR1 ENHRY and CDR2 SYGVKD. The CDR3 totals 15 residues. CDR3 amino acids: CAISEGVGSTGELFF. CDR3 coding DNA: TGTGCCATCAGTGAAGGTGTCGGGAGCACCGGGGAGCTGTTTTTT.

This rearrangement joins TRBV20-1 to TRBJ1-1, with a possible D match to TRBD1 (5 bases). The CDR3 covers 17 residues. Germline V gene data show CDR1 as DFQATT and CDR2 as SNEGSKA (reference sequence). The CDR3 is CCANPRRGGVSSTEAFF. DNA for the CDR3: TGCTGCGCAAATCCCAGAAGGGGAGGGGTGTCGAGCACTGAAGCTTTCTTT.

There are many counts of this clonotype. The chain has TRBV4-3 and TRBJ2-7; the D is unclear. Trimming took off 0 bases at V and 2 bases at J, with 8 bases between the two ends. This CDR3 spans 14 amino acids. Per germline, CDR1 LGHNA and CDR2 YSLEER. CDR3 in amino acids: CASSQDRHTYEQYF. DNA of the CDR3: TGCGCCAGCAGCCAAGATAGGCATACCTACGAGCAGTACTTC.

This clonotype occurred many times. The genes are TRBV5-1 and TRBJ2-7; tentative D call: TRBD2 (6 bases). V lost 1 base and J 1 base, leaving 15 bases between the germline ends. This CDR3 comprises 16 residues. Germline V gene lookup returns CDR1 SGHRS and CDR2 YFSETQ. CDR3 amino acids: CASSLLGGSLSYEQYF. In nucleotides, the CDR3 is TGCGCCAGCAGCTTGCTTGGGGGGAGTCTATCCTACGAGCAGTACTTC.

This clonotype was observed at least ten times. The rearrangement links TRBV18 to TRBJ2-1; 9 bases agree with TRBD2. The germline CDR1 and CDR2 sequences are KGHSH and LQKENI. The trim removed 6 bases at V and 4 bases at J, leaving 19 bases unmatched. The CDR3 consists of 19 residues. This CDR3 reads CASSLSGERGVYTYNEQFF. The CDR3 DNA follows: TGTGCCAGCTCCCTCTCCGGGGAGCGGGGGGTGTATACGTACAATGAGCAGTTCTTC.

This clonotype was seen many times. CDR3 in amino acids: CASSLYPGAGGPTGELFF. The DNA of the CDR3 is TGTGCCAGCAGCTTATACCCAGGGGCGGGGGGGCCCACCGGGGAGCTGTTTTTT. V gene TRBV11-2 combines with J gene TRBJ2-2, with TRBD2 matching 9 bases. The J segment lost 4 bases and the V segment lost 2 bases, leaving 11 bases of the junction unmatched. The CDR3 runs 18 residues. Germline V gives CDR1 SGHAT, CDR2 FQNNGV.

This clonotype was detected many times. This chain uses TRBV5-1 with TRBJ2-6, with D possibly TRBD2 on 6 matching bases. The V end lost 1 base, the J end lost 3 bases, and 8 bases lay between the germline ends. CDR1 SGHRS and CDR2 YFSETQ come from the germline V gene. CDR3 length equals 15 residues. Written as DNA, the CDR3 is TGCGCCAGCAGCTTGCGCGGGGATGGGGCCAACGTCCTGACTTTC. Its protein is CASSLRGDGANVLTF.

This clonotype was picked up many times. The chain joins TRBV9 to TRBJ2-1, with D tentatively TRBD1 or TRBD2 (5 bases each). Trimming took 4 bases from V and 4 from J, leaving 18 bases between them. CDR3 size: 16 residues. Germline loops: CDR1 SGDLS, CDR2 YYNGEE. CDR3 sequence: CASSPPGLAQYNEQFF. The CDR3, as DNA: TGTGCCAGCAGCCCACCAGGGCTAGCTCAATACAATGAGCAGTTCTTC.

This clonotype has at least ten counts. V is TRBV3-1 and J is TRBJ1-5; D call uncertain. The CDR3 totals 14 residues. CDR1 and CDR2 from the germline V gene are LGHDT and YNNKEL (reference sequence). The germline V and J ends were trimmed by 3 bases and 0 bases, with 6 bases remaining between them. The DNA for the CDR3 is TGTGCCAGCAGCCACCTTGCTAGCAATCAGCCCCAGCATTTT. Encoded protein: CASSHLASNQPQHF.

The V call is TRBV27, the J call TRBJ2-7, with 8 bases identical to TRBD2. The germline CDR1 and CDR2 sequences are MNHEY and SMNVEV (reference sequence). The CDR3 is 13 residues long. Trimming took 5 bases from V and 6 from J; bases not matched to a gene: 6. This chain's CDR3 is CASSLRLAREQYF. The CDR3, as DNA: TGTGCCAGCAGTCTTCGACTAGCGCGCGAGCAGTACTTC.

This clonotype was seen at least ten times. This chain links TRBV24-1 with TRBJ1-2, with D uncertain. There are 13 residues in the CDR3. Germline CDR1 is KGHDR and CDR2 is SFDVKD. V was pared by 4 bases and J by 8 bases, with 13 bases between. CDR3 in DNA: TGTGCCACCAGTGACGTTTCCGCGCGAGGCTACACCTTC. It codes for CATSDVSARGYTF.

This clonotype was seen a few times. The V gene is TRBV5-1, the J gene TRBJ2-7, with D perhaps TRBD1 (5 bases). Germline assignment: CDR1 SGHRS and CDR2 YFSETQ. V lost 0 bases and J 7 bases, leaving 14 bases between the germline ends. The CDR3 runs 14 residues. CDR3 sequence: CASSLDTGLGEQYF. CDR3 bases: TGCGCCAGCAGCTTGGACACAGGTTTGGGGGAGCAGTACTTC.